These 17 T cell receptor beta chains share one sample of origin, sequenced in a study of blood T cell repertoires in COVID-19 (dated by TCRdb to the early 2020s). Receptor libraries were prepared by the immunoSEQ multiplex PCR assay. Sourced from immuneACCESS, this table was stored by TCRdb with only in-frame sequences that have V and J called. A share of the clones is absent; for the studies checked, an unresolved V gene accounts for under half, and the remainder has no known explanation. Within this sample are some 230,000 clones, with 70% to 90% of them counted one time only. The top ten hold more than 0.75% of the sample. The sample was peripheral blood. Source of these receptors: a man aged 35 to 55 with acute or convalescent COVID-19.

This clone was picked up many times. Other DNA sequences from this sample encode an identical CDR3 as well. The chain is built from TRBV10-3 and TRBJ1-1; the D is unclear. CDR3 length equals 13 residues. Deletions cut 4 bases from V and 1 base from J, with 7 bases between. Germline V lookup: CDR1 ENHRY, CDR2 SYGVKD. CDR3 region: CAISVGENTEAFF. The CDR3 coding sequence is TGTGCCATCAGTGTAGGAGAGAACACTGAAGCTTTCTTT.

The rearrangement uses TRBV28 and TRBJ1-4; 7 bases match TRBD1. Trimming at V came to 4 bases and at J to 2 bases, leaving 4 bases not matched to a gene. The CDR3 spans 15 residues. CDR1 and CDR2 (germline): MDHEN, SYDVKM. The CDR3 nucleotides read TGTGCCAGCAGTTGGGGCAGGGGGACTAATGAAAAACTGTTTTTT. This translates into CASSWGRGTNEKLFF.

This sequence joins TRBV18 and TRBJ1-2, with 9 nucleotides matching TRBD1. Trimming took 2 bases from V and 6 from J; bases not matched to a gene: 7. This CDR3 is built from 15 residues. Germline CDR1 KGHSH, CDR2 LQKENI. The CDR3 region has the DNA TGTGCCAGCTCACCAGGTTGGGACAGGGATGATGGCTACACCTTC. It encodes CASSPGWDRDDGYTF.

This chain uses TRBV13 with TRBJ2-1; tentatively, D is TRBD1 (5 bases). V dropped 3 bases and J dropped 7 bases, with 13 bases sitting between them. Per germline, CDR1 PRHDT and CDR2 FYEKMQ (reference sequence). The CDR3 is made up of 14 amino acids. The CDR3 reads CASSLALRVNEQFF. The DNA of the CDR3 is TGTGCCAGCAGCTTGGCACTCAGGGTGAATGAGCAGTTCTTC.

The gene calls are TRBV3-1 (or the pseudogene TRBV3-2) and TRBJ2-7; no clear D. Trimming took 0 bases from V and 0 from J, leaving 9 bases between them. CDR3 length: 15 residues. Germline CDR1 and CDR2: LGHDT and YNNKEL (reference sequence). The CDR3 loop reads CASSQEVGYSYEQYF. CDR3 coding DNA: TGTGCCAGCAGCCAAGAGGTGGGCTACTCCTACGAGCAGTACTTC.

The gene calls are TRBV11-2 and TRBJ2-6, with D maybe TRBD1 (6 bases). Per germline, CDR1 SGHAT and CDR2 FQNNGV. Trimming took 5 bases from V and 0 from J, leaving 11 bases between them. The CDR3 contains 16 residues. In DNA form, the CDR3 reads TGTGCCAGCAGCGGACAGAGAAACTCTGGGGCCAACGTCCTGACTTTC. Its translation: CASSGQRNSGANVLTF. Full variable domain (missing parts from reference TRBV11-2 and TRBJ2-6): EAGVAQSPRYKIIEKRQSVAFWCNPISGHATLYWYQQILGQGPKLLIQFQNNGVVDDSQLPKDRFSAERLKGVDSTLKIQPAKLEDSAVYLCASSGQRNSGANVLTFGAGSRLTVL.

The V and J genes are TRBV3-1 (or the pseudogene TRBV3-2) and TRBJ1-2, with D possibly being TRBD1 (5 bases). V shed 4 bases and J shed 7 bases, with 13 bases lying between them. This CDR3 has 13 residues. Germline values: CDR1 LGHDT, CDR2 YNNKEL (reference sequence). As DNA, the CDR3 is TGTGCCAGCAGCCTCCGCTCGGGGGGTGGCTACACCTTC. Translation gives CASSLRSGGGYTF.

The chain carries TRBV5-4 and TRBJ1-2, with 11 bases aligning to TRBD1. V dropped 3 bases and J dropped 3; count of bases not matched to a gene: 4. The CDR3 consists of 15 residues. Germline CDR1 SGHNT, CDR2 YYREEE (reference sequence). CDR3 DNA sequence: TGTGCCAGCAGCTCGGACAGGGGGCAATACTATGGCTACACCTTC. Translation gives CASSSDRGQYYGYTF.

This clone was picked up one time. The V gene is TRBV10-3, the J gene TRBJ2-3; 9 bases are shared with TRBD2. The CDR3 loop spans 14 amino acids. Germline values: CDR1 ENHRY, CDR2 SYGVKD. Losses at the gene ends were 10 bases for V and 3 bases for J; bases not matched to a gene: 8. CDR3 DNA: TGTGCCACCTGGATTAGCGGGGGTACAGATACGCAGTATTTT. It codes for CATWISGGTDTQYF.

This CDR3 is CASRSFTGAAAFF. For the CDR3, the DNA is TGTGCCAGCAGAAGTTTTACAGGGGCAGCTGCTTTCTTT. The chain links TRBV3-1 (or the pseudogene TRBV3-2) to TRBJ1-1; 7 nucleotides agree with TRBD1. This CDR3 is 13 amino acids long. V lost 6 bases and J lost 11; bases outside the gene matches: 12. Germline CDR1 LGHDT, CDR2 YNNKEL (reference sequence).

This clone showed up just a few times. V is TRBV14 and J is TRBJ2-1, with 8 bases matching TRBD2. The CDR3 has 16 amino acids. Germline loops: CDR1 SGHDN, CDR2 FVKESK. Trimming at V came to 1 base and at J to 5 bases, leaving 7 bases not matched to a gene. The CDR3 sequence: CASSQGGAGANNEQFF. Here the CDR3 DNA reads TGTGCCAGCAGCCAAGGCGGAGCGGGAGCTAACAATGAGCAGTTCTTC.

CDR3 DNA sequence: TGTGCCAGCAGCTGGGACAACTCCTACAATGAGCAGTTCTTC. Its protein is CASSWDNSYNEQFF. V and J are TRBV5-5 and TRBJ2-1; D is perhaps TRBD1 (6 bases). Germline CDR1 SGHKS, CDR2 YYEKEE (reference sequence). The CDR3 totals 14 residues. With 3 bases removed from V and 0 bases from J, the gap between germline ends came to 7 bases.

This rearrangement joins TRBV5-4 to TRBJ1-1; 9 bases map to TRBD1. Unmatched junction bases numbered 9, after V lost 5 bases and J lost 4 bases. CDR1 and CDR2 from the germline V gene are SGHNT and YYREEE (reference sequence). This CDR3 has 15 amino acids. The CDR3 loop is CASRSDGTGFTEAFF. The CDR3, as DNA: TGTGCCAGCAGATCAGACGGGACAGGGTTCACTGAAGCTTTCTTT.

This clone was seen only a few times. CDR3 protein: CASSVVQANTEAFF. CDR3 sequence (DNA): TGTGCCAGCAGCGTAGTGCAGGCCAACACTGAAGCTTTCTTT. This rearrangement joins TRBV9 to TRBJ1-1; D gene unclear. Deletions cut 0 bases from V and 2 bases from J, with 8 bases between. CDR1 and CDR2 from the germline V gene are SGDLS and YYNGEE. The CDR3 is 14 amino acids.

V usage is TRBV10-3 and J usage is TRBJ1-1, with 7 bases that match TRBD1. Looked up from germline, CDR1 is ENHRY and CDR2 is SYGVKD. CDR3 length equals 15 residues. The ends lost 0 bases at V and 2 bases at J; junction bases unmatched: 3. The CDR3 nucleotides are TGTGCCATCAGTGAGTCCCAGGGGGTTAACACTGAAGCTTTCTTT. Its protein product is CAISESQGVNTEAFF.

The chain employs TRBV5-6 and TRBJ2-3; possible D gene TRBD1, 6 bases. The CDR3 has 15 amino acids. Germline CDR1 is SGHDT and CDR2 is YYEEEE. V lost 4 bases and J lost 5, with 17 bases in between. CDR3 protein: CASSQTGSGGDTQYF. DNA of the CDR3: TGTGCCAGCAGCCAGACAGGAAGTGGGGGAGATACGCAGTATTTT.

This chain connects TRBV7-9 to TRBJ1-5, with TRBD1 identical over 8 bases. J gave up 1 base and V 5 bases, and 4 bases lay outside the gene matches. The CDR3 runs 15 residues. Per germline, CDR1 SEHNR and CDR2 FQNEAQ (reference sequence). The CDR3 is CASSADRGSNQPQHF. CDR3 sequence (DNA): TGTGCCAGCAGCGCTGACAGGGGAAGCAATCAGCCCCAGCATTTT. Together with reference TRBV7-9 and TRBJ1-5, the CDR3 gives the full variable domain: DTGVSQNPRHKITKRGQNVTFRCDPISEHNRLYWYRQTLGQGPEFLTYFQNEAQLEKSRLLSDRFSAERPKGSFSTLEIQRTEQGDSAMYLCASSADRGSNQPQHFGDGTRLSIL.